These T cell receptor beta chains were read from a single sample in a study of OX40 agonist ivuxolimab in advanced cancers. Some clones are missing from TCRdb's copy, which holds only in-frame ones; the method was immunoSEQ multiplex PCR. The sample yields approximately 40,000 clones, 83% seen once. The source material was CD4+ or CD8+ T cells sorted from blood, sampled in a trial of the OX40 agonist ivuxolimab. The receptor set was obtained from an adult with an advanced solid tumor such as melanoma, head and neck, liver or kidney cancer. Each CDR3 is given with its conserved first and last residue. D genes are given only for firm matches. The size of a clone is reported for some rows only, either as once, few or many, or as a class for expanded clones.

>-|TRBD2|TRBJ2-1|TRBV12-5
CASGLVTSGMNYNEQFF
TGTGCTAGTGGTTTGGTCACTAGCGGGATGAACTACAATGAGCAGTTCTTC
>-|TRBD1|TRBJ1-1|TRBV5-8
CASSFRTGVSTEAFF
TGTGCCAGCAGCTTTAGGACAGGGGTTTCCACTGAAGCTTTCTTT
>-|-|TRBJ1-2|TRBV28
CASSQGHLDGYTF
TGTGCCAGCAGCCAGGGTCATTTAGATGGCTACACCTTC
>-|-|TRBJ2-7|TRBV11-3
CASSLTGQGPNEQYF
TGTGCCAGCAGCTTAACGGGCCAGGGCCCCAACGAGCAGTACTTC
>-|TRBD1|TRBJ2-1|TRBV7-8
CASSLDRGISYNEQFF
TGTGCCAGCAGCTTAGACAGGGGGATCTCCTACAATGAGCAGTTCTTC
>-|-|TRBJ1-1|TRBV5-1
CASSPGRLNTEAFF
TGCGCCAGCAGCCCTGGGCGGCTTAACACTGAAGCTTTCTTT
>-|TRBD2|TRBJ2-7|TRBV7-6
CASSRFRTSGRDYEQYF
TGTGCCAGCAGCCGGTTTCGGACTAGCGGGAGGGATTACGAGCAGTACTTC
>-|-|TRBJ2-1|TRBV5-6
CASSSTPSSYNEQFF
TGTGCCAGCTCTTCGACTCCGAGCTCCTACAATGAGCAGTTCTTC
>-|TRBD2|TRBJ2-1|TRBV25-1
CASSEWTSGAHNEQFF
TGTGCCAGCAGTGAATGGACTAGCGGGGCTCACAATGAGCAGTTCTTC
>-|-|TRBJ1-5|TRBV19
CASSADSVDQPQHF
TGTGCCAGTAGCGCCGACAGTGTCGATCAGCCCCAGCATTTT
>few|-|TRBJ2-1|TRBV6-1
CASMRRDNSYNEQFF
TGTGCCAGCATGAGGCGGGACAACTCCTACAATGAGCAGTTCTTC
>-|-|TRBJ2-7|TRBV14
CASSNVVYEQYF
TGTGCCAGCAGCAACGTCGTCTACGAGCAGTACTTC
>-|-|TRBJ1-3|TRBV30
CASSDGLSGNTIYF
TGTGCCAGCTCGGACGGACTCTCTGGAAACACCATATATTTT
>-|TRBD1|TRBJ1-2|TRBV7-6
CASSYDRGGGYTF
TGTGCCAGCAGCTACGACAGGGGAGGTGGCTACACCTTC
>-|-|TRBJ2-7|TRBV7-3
CASSSPDRSSYEQYF
TGTGCCAGCAGCTCCCCCGACAGGAGCTCCTACGAGCAGTACTTC
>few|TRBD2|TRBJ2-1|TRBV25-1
CASSTLAGESNEQFF
TGTGCCAGCAGTACACTAGCGGGAGAAAGCAATGAGCAGTTCTTC
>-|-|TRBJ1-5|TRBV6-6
CASSYYDLNQPQHF
TGTGCCAGCAGCTACTACGACCTCAATCAGCCCCAGCATTTT
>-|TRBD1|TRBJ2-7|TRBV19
CASSTGTGHYEQYF
TGTGCCAGTAGCACCGGGACAGGGCACTACGAGCAGTACTTC
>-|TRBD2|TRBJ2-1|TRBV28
CASSLLGGGNEQFF
TGTGCCAGCAGTTTATTGGGGGGGGGCAATGAGCAGTTCTTC
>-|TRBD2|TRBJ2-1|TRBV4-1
CASSQDQAGSYNEQFF
TGCGCCAGCAGCCAAGATCAAGCGGGATCCTACAATGAGCAGTTCTTC
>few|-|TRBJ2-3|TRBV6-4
CASSDSVGPTDTQYF
TGTGCCAGCAGTGACTCGGTCGGCCCCACAGATACGCAGTATTTT
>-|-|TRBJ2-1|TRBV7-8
CASSLEASPVEQFF
TGTGCCAGCAGCTTAGAAGCCTCTCCGGTTGAGCAGTTCTTC
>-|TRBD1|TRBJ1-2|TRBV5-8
CASSLRTGVYYGYTF
TGTGCCAGCAGCTTGCGGACAGGGGTCTACTATGGCTACACCTTC
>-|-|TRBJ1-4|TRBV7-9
CASTPVSNEKLFF
TGTGCCAGCACCCCAGTCTCGAATGAAAAACTGTTTTTT
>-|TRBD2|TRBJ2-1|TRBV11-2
CASSSLLSGSYNEQFF
TGTGCCAGCAGCTCCCTCCTTAGCGGGAGTTACAATGAGCAGTTCTTC
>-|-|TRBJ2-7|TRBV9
CASSVGAETYEQYF
TGTGCCAGCAGCGTAGGGGCAGAAACCTACGAGCAGTACTTC
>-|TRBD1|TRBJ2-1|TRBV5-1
CATTGTGDRNEQFF
TGCGCCACCACCGGGACAGGGGATAGGAATGAGCAGTTCTTC
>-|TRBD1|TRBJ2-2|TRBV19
CASSLDRGLGTGELFF
TGTGCCAGTAGTCTCGACAGGGGGCTAGGTACCGGGGAGCTGTTTTTT
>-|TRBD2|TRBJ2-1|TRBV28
CASSLSSGALYNEQFF
TGTGCCAGCAGTCTCTCTAGCGGGGCCTTGTACAATGAGCAGTTCTTC
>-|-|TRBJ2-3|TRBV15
CATSRDDRRDTQYF
TGTGCCACCAGCAGAGATGATCGGAGAGATACGCAGTATTTT
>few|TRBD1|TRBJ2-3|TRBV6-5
CASSRTGEGTDTQYF
TGTGCCAGCAGCCGGACAGGGGAAGGCACAGATACGCAGTATTTT
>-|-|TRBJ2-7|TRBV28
CASSLWAQANEQYF
TGTGCCAGCAGTTTATGGGCGCAGGCAAACGAGCAGTACTTC
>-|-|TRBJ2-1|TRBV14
CASSRGSYNEQFF
TGTGCCAGCAGCAGGGGTTCCTACAATGAGCAGTTCTTC
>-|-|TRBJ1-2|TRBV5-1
CASSPSDPYGYTF
TGCGCCAGCAGCCCTTCGGATCCATACGGCTACACCTTC
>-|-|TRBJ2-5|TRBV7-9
CASSKGNSQETQYF
TGTGCCAGCAGCAAGGGTAACAGCCAAGAGACCCAGTACTTC
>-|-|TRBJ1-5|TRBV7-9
CASSSPGDNQPQHF
TGTGCCAGCAGCTCCCCCGGTGATAATCAGCCCCAGCATTTT
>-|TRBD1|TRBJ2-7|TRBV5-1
CASSYDRAYEQYF
TGCGCCAGCAGCTATGACAGGGCCTACGAGCAGTACTTC
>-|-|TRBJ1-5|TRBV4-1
CASSPLWTGNQPQHF
TGCGCCAGCAGCCCATTATGGACAGGCAATCAGCCCCAGCATTTT
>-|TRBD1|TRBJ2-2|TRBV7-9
CASRAQGASLTGELFF
TGTGCCAGCAGGGCTCAGGGGGCGTCTCTGACCGGGGAGCTGTTTTTT
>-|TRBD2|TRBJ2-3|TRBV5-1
CASSLAEAGTSGGRTDTQYF
TGCGCCAGCAGCTTGGCCGAAGCCGGGACTAGCGGGGGGCGCACAGATACGCAGTATTTT
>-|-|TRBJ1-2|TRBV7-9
CASSTKGEEGYGYTF
TGTGCCAGCAGCACCAAAGGGGAGGAGGGCTATGGCTACACCTTC
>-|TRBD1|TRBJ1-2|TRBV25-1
CASSEFGAGGYGYTF
TGTGCCAGCAGTGAATTCGGGGCAGGGGGATATGGCTACACCTTC
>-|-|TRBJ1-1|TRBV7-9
CASSLAVGGNTEAFF
TGTGCCAGCAGCTTAGCGGTTGGAGGGAACACTGAAGCTTTCTTT
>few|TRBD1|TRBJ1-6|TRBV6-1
CASSEGQDNSPLHF
TGTGCCAGCAGTGAGGGACAGGATAATTCACCCCTCCACTTT
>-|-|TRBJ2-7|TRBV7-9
CASGPTGSSYEQYF
TGTGCCAGCGGTCCTACAGGGAGCTCCTACGAGCAGTACTTC
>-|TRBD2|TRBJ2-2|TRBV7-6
CASSPSGGRNGELFF
TGTGCCAGCAGCCCTTCGGGGGGGCGTAACGGGGAGCTGTTTTTT
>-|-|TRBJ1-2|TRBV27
CASSFLAGAFSYGYTF
TGTGCCAGCAGTTTCTTGGCAGGGGCTTTCAGCTATGGCTACACCTTC
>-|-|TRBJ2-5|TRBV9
CASSVSIAETQYF
TGTGCCAGCAGCGTCTCTATAGCGGAGACCCAGTACTTC
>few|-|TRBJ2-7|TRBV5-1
CASSWSQGQAYEQYF
TGCGCCAGCAGCTGGAGCCAAGGGCAAGCCTACGAGCAGTACTTC
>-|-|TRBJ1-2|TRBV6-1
CATGIGYTF
TGTGCCACAGGGATAGGCTACACCTTC